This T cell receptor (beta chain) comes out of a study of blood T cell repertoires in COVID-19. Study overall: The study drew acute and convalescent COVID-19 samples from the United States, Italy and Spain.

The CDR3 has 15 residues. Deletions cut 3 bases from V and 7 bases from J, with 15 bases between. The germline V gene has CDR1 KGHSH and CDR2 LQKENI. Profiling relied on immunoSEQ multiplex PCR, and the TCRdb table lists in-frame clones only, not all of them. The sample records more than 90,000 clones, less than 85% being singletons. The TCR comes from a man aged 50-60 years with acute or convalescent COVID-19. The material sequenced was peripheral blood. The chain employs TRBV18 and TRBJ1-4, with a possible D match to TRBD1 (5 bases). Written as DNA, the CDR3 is TGTGCCAGCTCACCTCCGGCAGGGTTGGCTGAAAAACTGTTTTTT. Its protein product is CASSPPAGLAEKLFF.